The T cell receptor beta chain described here comes from a study of blood T cells in healthy people across ages. This CDR3 region has 14 residues. CDR1 and CDR2 from the germline V gene are MDHEN and SYDVKM. The J segment lost 7 bases and the V segment lost 7 bases, leaving 10 bases of the junction unmatched. Then a second PCR, running roughly 7 to 11 cycles, was carried out with a sample-barcoded 5' primer and a J-beta primer mix. TCRdb fed the 5' RACE reads into MiXCR, producing one record per CDR3 protein. In the table there are approximately 850,000 distinct CDR3 sequences, roughly 60% of which are singletons.

The chain links TRBV28 to TRBJ2-1; 7 nucleotides align to TRBD2. Material for sequencing was blood. The receptor's source is a man aged 25 to 40 in good health. This CDR3 is CASTSQLGGNEQFF. CDR3 bases: TGTGCCAGCACCTCGCAACTCGGGGGGAATGAGCAGTTCTTC.